Presented here are 15 T cell receptor beta chains from one specimen sequenced in a study of control samples from healthy donors and cancer patients (dated by TCRdb to 2020 to 2021). Library preparation used the immunoSEQ multiplex PCR assay. What TCRdb holds here is the immuneACCESS table cut down to in-frame rearrangements. Part of the clones is not present; checked against another copy, under half of the missing clones reflect an unresolved V gene, and the others are unexplained. The sample includes about 27,000 clones, with just over 90% observed a single time. Of the sample, roughly an eighth falls within the top ten clones. The sequenced sample was PBMCs. These receptors all come from a man over 45 with lung cancer.

The CDR3 nucleotides read TGTGCCAGCAGTAGAGGGACAGGGGGCAATCAGCCCCAGCATTTT. Amino acids: CASSRGTGGNQPQHF. This chain joins TRBV6-5 and TRBJ1-5, with 10 bases aligning to TRBD1. The CDR3 is made up of 15 amino acids. The junction had 3 bases not matched to a gene; V was cut back by 5 bases and J by 2 bases. Germline V gene sequence: CDR1 MNHEY, CDR2 SVGAGI.

V gene TRBV5-4 combines with J gene TRBJ1-1; D perhaps matches TRBD1 (6 bases). CDR1 and CDR2 from the germline V gene are SGHNT and YYREEE (reference sequence). V was shortened by 2 bases and J by 3 bases, with 8 bases between the two germline ends. The CDR3 loop spans 13 amino acids. For the CDR3, the DNA is TGTGCCAGCAGCTTTCGACAGGACACTGAAGCTTTCTTT. Translating it yields CASSFRQDTEAFF. The full variable domain, completed using reference TRBV5-4 and TRBJ1-1, is ETGVTQSPTHLIKTRGQQVTLRCSSQSGHNTVSWYQQALGQGPQFIFQYYREEENGRGNFPPRFSGLQFPNYSSELNVNALELDDSALYLCASSFRQDTEAFFGQGTRLTVV.

A word on this clone: No DNA is shown, since the ends of the CDR3 on it are uncertain; the CDR3 is the one TCRdb lists. V usage is TRBV7-9 and J usage is TRBJ1-5; TRBD1, the table's D call, lacks a check against the DNA. The CDR3 has 13 residues if both end residues are counted. The germline gives CDR1 SEHNR, CDR2 FQNEAQ (reference sequence). The CDR3 sequence: CARSWGQGAYVHF.

The chain links TRBV5-1 to TRBJ2-5; TRBD1 matches at 9 bases. CDR1 is SGHRS and CDR2 is YFSETQ in the germline V gene. The V segment lost 4 bases and the J segment 4 bases; nucleotides outside the gene matches: 5. The CDR3 totals 14 residues. CDR3 region: CASSAGQGGETQYF. CDR3 DNA: TGCGCCAGCAGCGCGGGACAGGGTGGAGAGACCCAGTACTTC. Drawing the rest from reference TRBV5-1 and TRBJ2-5, the complete variable domain is KAGVTQTPRYLIKTRGQQVTLSCSPISGHRSVSWYQQTPGQGLQFLFEYFSETQRNKGNFPGRFSGRQFSNSRSEMNVSTLELGDSALYLCASSAGQGGETQYFGPGTRLLVL.

This clone was detected a few times. This chain links TRBV2 with TRBJ1-6; D call uncertain. Germline lookup yields CDR1 SNHLY and CDR2 FYNNEI. Trimming stripped 4 bases from V and 5 bases from J, with 9 bases between. The CDR3 extends over 14 amino acids. The CDR3 sequence: CASSVSGNNSPLHF. The CDR3 region has the DNA TGTGCCAGCAGTGTTTCGGGGAATAATTCACCCCTCCACTTT.

The chain joins TRBV5-6 to TRBJ1-2, with no clear D. Trimming left V 4 bases short and J 1 base short, with 11 bases between. Germline-derived CDR1 and CDR2 are SGHDT and YYEEEE. The CDR3 is 14 residues long. Written as DNA, the CDR3 is TGTGCCAGCAGCGTGGGTCGGGTTAACTATGGCTACACCTTC. Protein: CASSVGRVNYGYTF.

A single count supports this clone. The genes are TRBV10-3 and TRBJ2-5; D ambiguous. Germline V CDR1 and CDR2: ENHRY, SYGVKD. Trimming took 0 bases from V and 0 from J, leaving 2 bases between them. The CDR3 spans 13 residues. DNA for the CDR3: TGTGCCATCAGTGAGTCTAACCAAGAGACCCAGTACTTC. Translated: CAISESNQETQYF.

This chain connects TRBV9 to TRBJ1-2, with D possibly TRBD1 on 5 matching bases. Between the trimmed V and J ends, which lost 0 bases and 4 bases, there was a span of 13 bases. CDR1 and CDR2 from the germline V gene are SGDLS and YYNGEE. The CDR3 is 15 amino acids. DNA of the CDR3: TGTGCCAGCAGCGTAGATCCGGCAGGGAGCTATGGCTACACCTTC. Translation gives CASSVDPAGSYGYTF.

V usage is TRBV6-5 and J usage is TRBJ2-3; 9 bases are shared with TRBD2. Germline V gene lookup returns CDR1 MNHEY and CDR2 SVGAGI. This CDR3 contains 14 residues. V shed 4 bases and J 6 bases; nucleotides not matched to a gene: 5. CDR3 sequence reads: CASSLAGAGDTQYF. In DNA form, the CDR3 reads TGTGCCAGCAGTTTAGCGGGGGCCGGCGATACGCAGTATTTT.

The rearrangement links TRBV7-2 to TRBJ2-3; D gene uncertain. Deletions cut 4 bases from V and 8 bases from J, with 13 bases between. The CDR3 is 13 amino acids. The germline V gene encodes CDR1 SGHTA and CDR2 FQGNSA. The CDR3 DNA follows: TGTGCCAGCAGCTCCGGGTCCCCAGGTACGCAGTATTTT. Protein: CASSSGSPGTQYF.

This clone has more than one count but fewer than ten. V and J are TRBV30 and TRBJ1-4, with D possibly being TRBD1 (5 bases). V was cut by 3 bases and J by 8 bases, with 13 bases left in between. The CDR3 is 13 amino acids. The germline CDR1 and CDR2 sequences are GTSNPN and SVGIG (reference sequence). DNA for the CDR3: TGTGCCTGGAGGATGGGGGAGCGGGAAAAACTGTTTTTT. It translates to CAWRMGEREKLFF. Combining the CDR3 with reference TRBV30 and TRBJ1-4 gives the whole variable domain SQTIHQWPATLVQPVGSPLSLECTVEGTSNPNLYWYRQAAGRGLQLLFYSVGIGQISSEVPQNLSASRPQDRQFILSSKKLLLSDSGFYLCAWRMGEREKLFFGSGTQLSVL.

V and J are TRBV28 and TRBJ1-2; D might be TRBD1 (6 bases). From germline, CDR1 is MDHEN and CDR2 SYDVKM. V was clipped by 3 bases and J by 8 bases, with 16 bases between them. The CDR3 runs 14 residues. The CDR3 nucleotides are TGTGCCAGCAGTTTGGGGGCAGGGCCTACGGGCTACACCTTC. This codes for CASSLGAGPTGYTF.

The chain carries TRBV7-3 and TRBJ2-1; D gene uncertain. Germline V gene data show CDR1 as SGHTA and CDR2 as FQGTGA. The CDR3 is made up of 14 amino acids. V lost 0 bases to trimming and J lost 4 bases, with 7 bases between them. In DNA form, the CDR3 reads TGTGCCAGCAGCTTAACGGTCGGGTACAATGAGCAGTTCTTC. This translates into CASSLTVGYNEQFF.

The V and J genes are TRBV11-3 and TRBJ1-1; 7 nucleotides agree with TRBD1. Per germline, CDR1 SGHNT and CDR2 YENEEA. The junction had 11 bases not matched to a gene; V was cut back by 6 bases and J by 4 bases. This CDR3 region has 15 residues. The CDR3 nucleotides are TGTGCCAGCAGTCCAGGGACAGCAGTAGTCACTGAAGCTTTCTTT. This sequence encodes CASSPGTAVVTEAFF.

The chain recombines TRBV6-5 with TRBJ1-2; 7 nucleotides align to TRBD1. V shed 2 bases, J shed 6 bases, and the junction held 3 bases outside the gene matches. The CDR3 runs 13 residues. Germline CDR1 MNHEY, CDR2 SVGAGI. The CDR3 region has the DNA TGTGCCAGCAGTTACGGGACAGTCGATGGCTACACCTTC. It translates to CASSYGTVDGYTF.